This is a list of T cell receptor beta chains from one sample in a study. TCRdb reanalysed the RT-PCR reads using MiXCR and keeps one entry per CDR3 protein. Here the sample spans 550,000 to 750,000 distinct CDR3 sequences, 14% being singletons. The sequenced sample was memory CD4+ T cells from blood. These receptors were collected from a female donor in good health, serving as a healthy control. Each CDR3 is given with its conserved first and last residue. The order of the fields is V gene, J gene, D gene, CDR3 length, clone size, CDR3 DNA, CDR3 protein. The D gene is left open where the match is weak. Expanded clones are given a class, and other clones once, few, many or no size at all.

TRBV7-9	TRBJ1-6	TRBD1	16	.	TGTGCCAGCAGCTTAGAACGTGGCAGGGGGGGTTCACCCCTCCACTTT	CASSLERGRGGSPLHF
TRBV5-1	TRBJ1-1	.	15	many	TGCGCCAGCCGATCTCTCCCTCAACAGGACACTGAAGCTTTCTTT	CASRSLPQQDTEAFF
TRBV29-1	TRBJ1-2	.	14	many	TGCAGCGTTGAAGATAGTGGACTATACTATGGCTACACCTTC	CSVEDSGLYYGYTF
TRBV20-1	TRBJ2-7	TRBD1	13	many	TGCAGTGCTAGAGGACAGGGGGCCTACGAGCAGTACTTC	CSARGQGAYEQYF
TRBV19	TRBJ2-1	.	14	.	TGTGCCAGTAGTACAGGGGTCCCCTACAATGAGCAGTTCTTC	CASSTGVPYNEQFF
TRBV30	TRBJ1-5	.	17	.	TGTGCCTGGAGTGTACCCGGCCCCCGGGTGGGCAATCAGCCCCAGCATTTT	CAWSVPGPRVGNQPQHF
TRBV11-2	TRBJ1-3	.	14	many	TGTGCCAGCAGCTTAGACCAGGTTGGAAACACCATATATTTT	CASSLDQVGNTIYF
TRBV4-3	TRBJ1-4	TRBD1	15	.	TGCGCCAGCAGCCACACAGGGGCCTCTAATGAAAAACTGTTTTTT	CASSHTGASNEKLFF
TRBV28	TRBJ1-2	TRBD1	15	.	TGTGCCAGCAGTTTGGGATCAACAGGGGTTGATGGCTACACCTTC	CASSLGSTGVDGYTF
TRBV20-1	TRBJ1-5	.	15	many	TGCAGTGCTAGAGCAGACGGCTATAGCAATCAGCCCCAGCATTTT	CSARADGYSNQPQHF
TRBV20-1	TRBJ1-2	TRBD1	13	few	TGCAGTGCCAGTCAACAGGGGGGGAACGGCTACACCTTC	CSASQQGGNGYTF
TRBV5-1	TRBJ1-1	.	14	few	TGCGCCAGCAGCTTGGGCCAGACGAATCGAGAAGCTTTCTTT	CASSLGQTNREAFF
TRBV11-1	TRBJ2-6	.	15	few	TGTGCCAGCAGCTTTGAGGTTTCTGGGGCCAACGTCCTGACTTTC	CASSFEVSGANVLTF
TRBV4-1	TRBJ2-3	.	15	.	TGCGCCAGCAGCCAAGAAGACAGAAGCACAGATACGCAGTATTTT	CASSQEDRSTDTQYF
TRBV5-1	TRBJ1-1	.	16	.	TGCGCCAGCAGCTTGGACCCTGGCAGGGCGAGTACTGAAGCTTTCTTT	CASSLDPGRASTEAFF